These T cell receptor beta chains were read from a single sample in a study of CD8 T cells in ankylosing spondylitis. MiXCR, applied by TCRdb to the 5' RACE reads, yields one record per CDR3 protein. The data hold 250,000 to 400,000 distinct CDR3 sequences, with 9.5% to 13% observed a single time. Sequenced sample: blood, either unsorted or a sorted T cell fraction (not recorded which). The receptors shown here come from a female donor with ankylosing spondylitis or in good health (not recorded which). Each CDR3 is given with its conserved first and last residue. A D gene is named only where the DNA matches it firmly. The listing skips clone size in some rows; elsewhere it reads once, few, many or a size class.

d_gene: NA; j_gene: TRBJ2-1; abundance: few; v_gene: TRBV20-1; CDR3nt: TGCAGTGCTAGAGATTTAACTACCTCCTACAATGAGCAGTTCTTC; CDR3aa: CSARDLTTSYNEQFF
d_gene: NA; j_gene: TRBJ2-5; abundance: NA; v_gene: TRBV14; CDR3nt: TGTGCCAGCAGCCAAGATTTGGGGGCGGAGACCCAGTACTTC; CDR3aa: CASSQDLGAETQYF
d_gene: NA; j_gene: TRBJ2-7; abundance: NA; v_gene: TRBV20-1; CDR3nt: TGCAGTGCTAGATCCGGGACTTTCTACGAGCAGTACTTC; CDR3aa: CSARSGTFYEQYF
d_gene: NA; j_gene: TRBJ1-3; abundance: many; v_gene: TRBV4-3; CDR3nt: TGCGCCAGCAGCCAAGAAGGGATAGGAAACACCATATATTTT; CDR3aa: CASSQEGIGNTIYF
d_gene: NA; j_gene: TRBJ1-2; abundance: many; v_gene: TRBV14; CDR3nt: TGTGCCAGCAGCCAAGACAGAGCACAATATGGCTACACCTTC; CDR3aa: CASSQDRAQYGYTF
d_gene: NA; j_gene: TRBJ1-6; abundance: NA; v_gene: TRBV6-5; CDR3nt: TGTGCCAGCAGTTACGACGGTAATTCACCCCTCCACTTT; CDR3aa: CASSYDGNSPLHF
d_gene: NA; j_gene: TRBJ1-1; abundance: NA; v_gene: TRBV27; CDR3nt: TGTGCCAGCAGTCTCCTCGGGGGGGAGGGCACTGAAGCTTTCTTT; CDR3aa: CASSLLGGEGTEAFF
d_gene: NA; j_gene: TRBJ2-5; abundance: many; v_gene: TRBV9; CDR3nt: TGTGCCAGCAGCGCATACTCCGGGACGCCACAAGAGACCCAGTACTTC; CDR3aa: CASSAYSGTPQETQYF
d_gene: NA; j_gene: TRBJ2-2; abundance: many; v_gene: TRBV12-3/TRBV12-4; CDR3nt: TGTGCCAGCAGTTTTGTCCCGGGGCCGAACACCGGGGAGCTGTTTTTT; CDR3aa: CASSFVPGPNTGELFF
d_gene: NA; j_gene: TRBJ2-7; abundance: many; v_gene: TRBV7-2; CDR3nt: TGTGCCAGCAGCGGAAGTGGGTCCCCCGACGAGCAGTACTTC; CDR3aa: CASSGSGSPDEQYF
d_gene: NA; j_gene: TRBJ2-2; abundance: many; v_gene: TRBV15; CDR3nt: TGTGCCACCAGCTCCGGATCGGGCACCGGGGAGCTGTTTTTT; CDR3aa: CATSSGSGTGELFF
d_gene: NA; j_gene: TRBJ2-3; abundance: NA; v_gene: TRBV30; CDR3nt: TGTGCCTGGAGTGGGCGGGGAACAGATACGCAGTATTTT; CDR3aa: CAWSGRGTDTQYF
d_gene: NA; j_gene: TRBJ1-2; abundance: many; v_gene: TRBV6-1; CDR3nt: TGTGCCAGCGGGCAGGGGATCGGCTACACCTTC; CDR3aa: CASGQGIGYTF
d_gene: NA; j_gene: TRBJ2-7; abundance: many; v_gene: TRBV29-1; CDR3nt: TGCAGCGTTGCCCTAAAAAAGTCTGCCCTCCTCTACGAGCAGTACTTC; CDR3aa: CSVALKKSALLYEQYF
d_gene: NA; j_gene: TRBJ2-7; abundance: NA; v_gene: TRBV27; CDR3nt: TGTGCCAGCAGCCCGGGACGGAAACCCTCTGGCGAGCAGTACTTC; CDR3aa: CASSPGRKPSGEQYF
d_gene: NA; j_gene: TRBJ2-1; abundance: many; v_gene: TRBV10-3; CDR3nt: TGTGCCATCAAAGAAGGCGGGAATGAGCAGTTCTTC; CDR3aa: CAIKEGGNEQFF
d_gene: TRBD2; j_gene: TRBJ2-7; abundance: many; v_gene: TRBV29-1; CDR3nt: TGCAGCGTTGAAGATTACGGTGGCCTAGCGGGAGGGCCAAAGGGTGAGCAGTACTTC; CDR3aa: CSVEDYGGLAGGPKGEQYF
d_gene: NA; j_gene: TRBJ1-6; abundance: few; v_gene: TRBV5-1; CDR3nt: TGCGCCAGCCGCGTCGTTGGGGGGCTAAGTAATTCACCCCTCCACTTT; CDR3aa: CASRVVGGLSNSPLHF
d_gene: TRBD1; j_gene: TRBJ2-3; abundance: many; v_gene: TRBV7-9; CDR3nt: TGTGCCAGCAGCTTGGACAGGGGCGGCACAGATACGCAGTATTTT; CDR3aa: CASSLDRGGTDTQYF
d_gene: NA; j_gene: TRBJ2-5; abundance: many; v_gene: TRBV5-1; CDR3nt: TGCGCCAGCAGCTTGGAAGGGAATGGAGAGACCCAGTACTTC; CDR3aa: CASSLEGNGETQYF
d_gene: NA; j_gene: TRBJ2-7; abundance: NA; v_gene: TRBV20-1; CDR3nt: TGCAGTGCTAGTTCTCCCCTTCTTGTCAACGAGCAGTACTTC; CDR3aa: CSASSPLLVNEQYF
d_gene: TRBD2; j_gene: TRBJ2-7; abundance: NA; v_gene: TRBV24-1; CDR3nt: TGTGCCACCAGTGATTTTGGGGTTAGCGGGACCTACGAGCAGTACTTC; CDR3aa: CATSDFGVSGTYEQYF
d_gene: NA; j_gene: TRBJ2-7; abundance: many; v_gene: TRBV5-1; CDR3nt: TGCGCCAGCAGCCCGACTAGTAGTTCCTACGAGCAGTACTTC; CDR3aa: CASSPTSSSYEQYF
d_gene: NA; j_gene: TRBJ2-4; abundance: many; v_gene: TRBV5-1; CDR3nt: TGCGCCAGCAGCAACGGGCGGGGCCTGAGAGACATTCAGTACTTC; CDR3aa: CASSNGRGLRDIQYF
d_gene: NA; j_gene: TRBJ2-1; abundance: many; v_gene: TRBV28; CDR3nt: TGTGCCAGCAGTCCCGGAGCGGAGCAGTTCTTC; CDR3aa: CASSPGAEQFF
d_gene: TRBD2; j_gene: TRBJ2-1; abundance: many; v_gene: TRBV6-1; CDR3nt: TGTGCCAGCAGGGGAGGGGACTTAAACAGGCTAAATGAGCAGTTCTTC; CDR3aa: CASRGGDLNRLNEQFF
d_gene: NA; j_gene: TRBJ2-1; abundance: few; v_gene: TRBV11-1; CDR3nt: TGTGCCAGCAGCTTATATGGGTCGGGGAGCTCCTACAATGAGCAGTTCTTC; CDR3aa: CASSLYGSGSSYNEQFF
d_gene: NA; j_gene: TRBJ2-5; abundance: NA; v_gene: TRBV20-1; CDR3nt: TGCAGTGCTACCTTGGACAGTTTACAAGAGACCCAGTACTTC; CDR3aa: CSATLDSLQETQYF
d_gene: NA; j_gene: TRBJ1-4; abundance: NA; v_gene: TRBV27; CDR3nt: TGTGCCAGCCGCTCAGGGGCTAATGAAAAACTGTTTTTT; CDR3aa: CASRSGANEKLFF
d_gene: TRBD2; j_gene: TRBJ2-7; abundance: many; v_gene: TRBV7-9; CDR3nt: TGTGCCAGCAGCTTAGCGGAGCGGGAGGGCTTCGAGCAGTACTTC; CDR3aa: CASSLAEREGFEQYF
d_gene: NA; j_gene: TRBJ1-2; abundance: many; v_gene: TRBV29-1; CDR3nt: TGCAGCGTTAACTCAATTGAGTCGTATGGCTACACCTTC; CDR3aa: CSVNSIESYGYTF
d_gene: TRBD2; j_gene: TRBJ2-7; abundance: many; v_gene: TRBV5-1; CDR3nt: TGCGCCAGCAGCTATTCTAGCGGGGCCTACGAGCAGTACTTC; CDR3aa: CASSYSSGAYEQYF
d_gene: NA; j_gene: TRBJ2-1; abundance: many; v_gene: TRBV5-1; CDR3nt: TGCGCCAGCAGCTTGGGACAGGGGAGGGTGAGTTCCTACAATGAGCAGTTCTTC; CDR3aa: CASSLGQGRVSSYNEQFF
d_gene: NA; j_gene: TRBJ1-5; abundance: NA; v_gene: TRBV3-1; CDR3nt: TGTGCCAGCAGCGCCTCCTACAGGGCGGACAATCAGCCCCAGCATTTT; CDR3aa: CASSASYRADNQPQHF
d_gene: NA; j_gene: TRBJ2-5; abundance: many; v_gene: TRBV12-3/TRBV12-4; CDR3nt: TGTGCCAGCGGGGACTCTCGGGCCCAGTACTTC; CDR3aa: CASGDSRAQYF
d_gene: TRBD1; j_gene: TRBJ1-1; abundance: many; v_gene: TRBV7-9; CDR3nt: TGTGCCAGCAGCCCCACAGGGGGGGCGAACACTGAAGCTTTCTTT; CDR3aa: CASSPTGGANTEAFF
d_gene: TRBD1; j_gene: TRBJ2-4; abundance: NA; v_gene: TRBV19; CDR3nt: TGTGCCAGTAGTATAGGTCAGACAGGGCTAGCCAAAAACATTCAGTACTTC; CDR3aa: CASSIGQTGLAKNIQYF
d_gene: NA; j_gene: TRBJ2-7; abundance: NA; v_gene: TRBV12-3/TRBV12-4; CDR3nt: TGTGCCAGCAGTTTGGTGGAGGACGAGCAGTACTTC; CDR3aa: CASSLVEDEQYF
d_gene: NA; j_gene: TRBJ2-7; abundance: NA; v_gene: TRBV6-1; CDR3nt: TGTGCCAGCAGTGAAGCGCACGGTCCTTACTACGAGCAGTACTTC; CDR3aa: CASSEAHGPYYEQYF
d_gene: TRBD1; j_gene: TRBJ1-2; abundance: NA; v_gene: TRBV20-1; CDR3nt: TGCAGTGTTAGACAGGGGGCCGCTAGCACCTTC; CDR3aa: CSVRQGAASTF
d_gene: NA; j_gene: TRBJ2-7; abundance: few; v_gene: TRBV20-1; CDR3nt: TGCAGTGCCTCCAGGAGTAGCGACCAGGGGGAGCAGTACTTC; CDR3aa: CSASRSSDQGEQYF
d_gene: TRBD1; j_gene: TRBJ1-2; abundance: many; v_gene: TRBV29-1; CDR3nt: TGCAGCGTCGCCGTCACCCAGGGGGTCGGTGGCTACACCTTC; CDR3aa: CSVAVTQGVGGYTF
d_gene: NA; j_gene: TRBJ1-2; abundance: NA; v_gene: TRBV5-1; CDR3nt: TGCGCCAGCAGCCCCAATACAGCAAACTATGGCTACACCTTC; CDR3aa: CASSPNTANYGYTF
d_gene: NA; j_gene: TRBJ2-4; abundance: NA; v_gene: TRBV20-1; CDR3nt: TGCAGTGCTAGGGGGGGCCCAAGCGAACCTCTAGCCAAAAACATTCAGTACTTC; CDR3aa: CSARGGPSEPLAKNIQYF
d_gene: TRBD1; j_gene: TRBJ2-5; abundance: few; v_gene: TRBV7-9; CDR3nt: TGTGCCAGCAGCCCATTAAAGACAGGGCTTATGGAGACCCAGTACTTC; CDR3aa: CASSPLKTGLMETQYF
d_gene: NA; j_gene: TRBJ2-3; abundance: many; v_gene: TRBV20-1; CDR3nt: TGCAGTGCTAGGGATCGGCGCGGGACGAGCACAGATACGCAGTATTTT; CDR3aa: CSARDRRGTSTDTQYF
d_gene: NA; j_gene: TRBJ2-7; abundance: few; v_gene: TRBV29-1; CDR3nt: TGCAGCGTTGGTGGGGGTGGCCCCTACGAGCAGTACTTC; CDR3aa: CSVGGGGPYEQYF
d_gene: NA; j_gene: TRBJ2-4; abundance: few; v_gene: TRBV19; CDR3nt: TGTGCCAGTTCAGGACGGGCGAGAGGGGCCAAAAACATTCAGTACTTC; CDR3aa: CASSGRARGAKNIQYF
d_gene: NA; j_gene: TRBJ2-7; abundance: many; v_gene: TRBV4-3; CDR3nt: TGCGCCAGCAGCCACCGTACAGAGTCAGCTTCCTACGAGCAGTACTTC; CDR3aa: CASSHRTESASYEQYF
d_gene: NA; j_gene: TRBJ1-5; abundance: many; v_gene: TRBV12-3/TRBV12-4; CDR3nt: TGTGCCAGCAGGATACAGGACATCACGCCCCAGCATTTT; CDR3aa: CASRIQDITPQHF
d_gene: NA; j_gene: TRBJ1-5; abundance: many; v_gene: TRBV6-6; CDR3nt: TGTGCCAGCAGTCTTGACAACTATCGGCCCCAGCATTTT; CDR3aa: CASSLDNYRPQHF
d_gene: NA; j_gene: TRBJ2-7; abundance: few; v_gene: TRBV27; CDR3nt: TGTGCCAGCAGAGTCCAGGGTGGCTCCTACGAGCAGTACTTC; CDR3aa: CASRVQGGSYEQYF
d_gene: NA; j_gene: TRBJ2-3; abundance: many; v_gene: TRBV20-1; CDR3nt: TGCAGTGCTAGAGACCAGACGGGAGATACGCAGTATTTT; CDR3aa: CSARDQTGDTQYF
d_gene: NA; j_gene: TRBJ2-3; abundance: many; v_gene: TRBV29-1; CDR3nt: TGCAGCGTTGAGGGGCTCCTCGACGGAAGTCCAGATACGCAGTATTTT; CDR3aa: CSVEGLLDGSPDTQYF
d_gene: NA; j_gene: TRBJ2-7; abundance: many; v_gene: TRBV10-3; CDR3nt: TGTGCCATCAGTGAGTTGGGATCTAGCTACGAGCAGTACTTC; CDR3aa: CAISELGSSYEQYF
d_gene: NA; j_gene: TRBJ2-4; abundance: few; v_gene: TRBV5-1; CDR3nt: TGCGCCAGCAGCTCGGGGACCGGAGCCAAAAACATTCAGTACTTC; CDR3aa: CASSSGTGAKNIQYF